The text below deals with one TCR beta chain. Its antigen remains unknown. The data stem from a study of T cell responses to AZD1222 COVID-19 vaccine. Trimming removed 7 bases from V and 1 base from J, with 12 bases in between. Germline loops: CDR1 SNHLY, CDR2 FYNNEI. The CDR3 extends over 14 amino acids. Overall study results and limits: Only five to seven individuals given AZD1222 were seropositive at baseline. After two AZD1222 doses, spike-specific TCR breadth and depth rose versus day 0.

Profiled with immunoSEQ multiplex PCR; TCRdb holds only in-frame clones, not every one. The table includes roughly 100,000 clones, roughly nine tenths detected once. Specimen: peripheral blood, collected on day 0 of AZD1222 vaccination. V and J are TRBV2 and TRBJ2-3; D is perhaps TRBD2 (5 bases). This sequence originates from an adult in good health. The CDR3: CASIGLSGTDTQYF. As DNA, the CDR3 is TGTGCCAGCATAGGGCTTAGCGGCACAGATACGCAGTATTTT.